The rows below give T cell receptor beta chains drawn from one sample of a study of control samples from healthy donors and cancer patients. The table came from immunoSEQ multiplex PCR; TCRdb's copy has only in-frame clones and leaves some out. The table includes 250,000 to 300,000 clones, around 79% detected once. The sequenced sample was PBMCs. The receptors here all came from a woman aged 55-70 years with lung cancer. Each CDR3 is given with its conserved first and last residue. The D gene is left open where the match is weak. Size is omitted from some rows. Given values are once, few, many or a class for expanded clones.

v_gene	d_gene	abundance	j_gene	CDR3nt	CDR3aa
TRBV2	-	once	TRBJ1-1	TGTGCCAGCAGTGAATTGGGGGGGGGTAACACTGAAGCTTTCTTT	CASSELGGGNTEAFF
TRBV4-1	-	-	TRBJ1-6	TGCGCCAGCAGCCAAGCATTAAACCGACGGGATTATAATTCACCCCTCCACTTT	CASSQALNRRDYNSPLHF
TRBV3-1/TRBV3-2	-	-	TRBJ2-3	TGTGCCAGCAGCCAAGGGAAACAGGCGGGGATAGATACGCAGTATTTT	CASSQGKQAGIDTQYF
TRBV27	TRBD1	-	TRBJ2-7	TGTGCCAGCAGTGCGACAGGGGAGGACTACGAGCAGTACTTC	CASSATGEDYEQYF
TRBV5-1	TRBD2	-	TRBJ2-1	TGCGCCAGCAGCTTGGGGTGGACTAGCGGGAGAGTCCGGTACAATGAGCAGTTCTTC	CASSLGWTSGRVRYNEQFF
TRBV7-2	-	-	TRBJ1-1	TGTGCCAGCAGTTTTATGAACACTGAAGCTTTCTTT	CASSFMNTEAFF
TRBV28	-	-	TRBJ1-6	TGTGCCAGCAGTTTGGAGGGGGGGCCCCATAATTCACCCCTCCACTTT	CASSLEGGPHNSPLHF
TRBV4-1	-	-	TRBJ1-2	TGCGCCAGCAGCCAAGATGACAACCAAGGAGGCTGCACCTTC	CASSQDDNQGGCTF
TRBV7-3	-	-	TRBJ2-5	TGTGCCAGCAGCTTTTCCCCCAGAGAGACCCAGTACTTC	CASSFSPRETQYF
TRBV19	TRBD1	-	TRBJ1-5	TGTGCCAGTAGTGGACAGGGGCGCAATCAGCCCCAGCATTTT	CASSGQGRNQPQHF
TRBV5-1	TRBD1	-	TRBJ2-2	TGCGCCAGCAGCTTAGGACAGGGGGCTGGGAACACCGGGGAGCTGTTTTTT	CASSLGQGAGNTGELFF
TRBV5-1	-	-	TRBJ2-1	TGCGCCAGCAGCTTAGGACGTTATGATTCAGACTACAATGAGCAGTTCTTC	CASSLGRYDSDYNEQFF
TRBV5-1	TRBD1	-	TRBJ1-1	TGCGCCAGCAGGCCAACAGGGGGCCTGAACACTGAAGCTTTCTTT	CASRPTGGLNTEAFF
TRBV5-1	-	-	TRBJ1-1	TGCGCCAGCAGCTTGGAGGGACAAGGCACTGAAGCTTTCTTT	CASSLEGQGTEAFF
TRBV7-9	-	-	TRBJ1-1	TGTGCCAGCAAACCACAGGGAGACACTGAAGCTTTCTTT	CASKPQGDTEAFF
TRBV3-1/TRBV3-2	TRBD1	-	TRBJ1-6	TGTGCCAGCAGCCAAACAGGGGCCTCAATAGAGTCCCTCCACTTT	CASSQTGASIESLHF
TRBV11-2	-	many	TRBJ1-1	TGTGCCAGCAGCTTAGCTGGGTCGTTGAACACTGAAGCTTTCTTT	CASSLAGSLNTEAFF
TRBV7-2	TRBD1	-	TRBJ1-2	TGTGCCAGCAGCGATAGCAGGGGGGAGTATGGCTACACCTTC	CASSDSRGEYGYTF
TRBV5-6	-	-	TRBJ1-5	TGTGCCAGCAGCTCCGGGACACTTAGCAATCAGCCCCAGCATTTT	CASSSGTLSNQPQHF
TRBV9	-	-	TRBJ2-3	TGTGCCGGATCCAAGGGGGAGACGGGCACAGATACGCAGTATTTT	CAGSKGETGTDTQYF
TRBV7-2	-	few	TRBJ2-7	TGTGCCAGCAGCTTTCTTGGGGCTGAGCGGTACTTC	CASSFLGAERYF
TRBV29-1	TRBD1	-	TRBJ1-5	TGCAGCGTTGAAGACGGGACAGGGTATAGCAATCAGCCCCAGCATTTT	CSVEDGTGYSNQPQHF
TRBV6-2/TRBV6-3	TRBD2	-	TRBJ2-3	TGTGCCAGCAGTTACGGACTAGCGCCACCAACCACAGATACGCAGTATTTT	CASSYGLAPPTTDTQYF
TRBV30	-	once	TRBJ2-7	TGTGCCTGGAGTGGATTGAGTTTGGAGCAGTACTTC	CAWSGLSLEQYF
TRBV10-2	TRBD1	-	TRBJ1-1	TGCGCCAGCAGGGGGACAGGGGGGGAGGACACTGAAGCTTTCTTT	CASRGTGGEDTEAFF
TRBV7-2	-	once	TRBJ2-2	TGTGCCAGCAGCGCCCAACAGGGAGCCGGGGAGCTGTTTTTT	CASSAQQGAGELFF
TRBV27	-	-	TRBJ2-7	TGTGCCAGCAGTGCCCGCGGAGCGGTGACCTACGAGCAGTACTTC	CASSARGAVTYEQYF
TRBV30	TRBD2	-	TRBJ2-5	TGTGCCCGGGGGGTGGGGCACCAAGAGACCCAGTACTTC	CARGVGHQETQYF
TRBV5-1	TRBD2	-	TRBJ2-3	TGCGCCAGCAGCACCGGACTAGCGGGGGCGAGCACAGATACGCAGTATTTT	CASSTGLAGASTDTQYF
TRBV6-1	-	-	TRBJ1-1	TGTGCCAGCAGTGAACCCAGGGACACTGAAGCTTTCTTT	CASSEPRDTEAFF
TRBV7-2	-	-	TRBJ2-7	TGTGCCAGCAGCTTAGCGTCCGGGACGCAATACGAGCAGTACTTC	CASSLASGTQYEQYF
TRBV15	-	once	TRBJ2-7	TGTGCCACCAGCAGAGACGCCCCCTACGAGCAGTACTTC	CATSRDAPYEQYF
TRBV28	-	-	TRBJ2-7	TGTGCCAGCAGTTTGGGGCACTCGGAGCAGTACTTC	CASSLGHSEQYF
TRBV18	-	-	TRBJ2-1	TGTGCCAGCTCACCAACAAGCTCCTACAATGAGCAGTTCTTC	CASSPTSSYNEQFF
TRBV19	-	-	TRBJ1-4	TGTGCCAGTAATGAGGGAAGAACAACTAATGAAAAACTGTTTTTT	CASNEGRTTNEKLFF
TRBV3-1/TRBV3-2	-	-	TRBJ1-4	TGTGCCAGCAGCCAAGATCTGCGGGGAGAAAAACTGTTTTTT	CASSQDLRGEKLFF
TRBV28	-	-	TRBJ1-3	TGTGCCAGCAGTTTATCCGGCGGCGGCGGAAACACCATATATTTT	CASSLSGGGGNTIYF
TRBV6-5	TRBD2	few	TRBJ2-2	TGTGCCAGCAGTAGCGGGATCTCCACCGGGGAGCTGTTTTTT	CASSSGISTGELFF
TRBV6-6	TRBD1	-	TRBJ2-1	TGTGCCAGCAGTTACCTGGGACAGGGGATTGAGCAGTTCTTC	CASSYLGQGIEQFF
TRBV29-1	-	-	TRBJ1-1	TGCAGCGTTGCCCTGGGGACTGAAGCTTTCTTT	CSVALGTEAFF
TRBV23-1	TRBD2	-	TRBJ2-1	TGCGCCAGCAGTCCCACGGGGGGAGGAGTAGGGGCCTACAATGAGCAGTTCTTC	CASSPTGGGVGAYNEQFF
TRBV11-2	TRBD2	-	TRBJ2-1	TGTGCCAGCAGCTTAAATATCGGGGGGACCAGGGAGCAGTTCTTC	CASSLNIGGTREQFF
TRBV11-2	-	few	TRBJ1-5	TGTGCCAGCAGCTCCGAAACTGGGCAGCCCCAGCATTTT	CASSSETGQPQHF